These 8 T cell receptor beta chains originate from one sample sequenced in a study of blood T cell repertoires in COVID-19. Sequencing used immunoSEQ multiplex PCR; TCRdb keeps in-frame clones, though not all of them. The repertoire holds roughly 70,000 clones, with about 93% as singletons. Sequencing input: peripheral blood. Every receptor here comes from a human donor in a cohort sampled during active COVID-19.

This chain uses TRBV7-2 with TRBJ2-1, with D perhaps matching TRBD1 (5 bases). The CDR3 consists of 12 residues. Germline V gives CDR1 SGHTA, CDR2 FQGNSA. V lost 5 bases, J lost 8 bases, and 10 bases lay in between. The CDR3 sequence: CASSLRGYEQFF. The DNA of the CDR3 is TGTGCCAGCAGCCTAAGGGGCTATGAGCAGTTCTTC.

DNA for the CDR3: TGTGCCAGCAGTGAGGGAGGACGTGGGACGAACACCGGGGAGCTGTTTTTT. Its translation is CASSEGGRGTNTGELFF. The genes are TRBV2 and TRBJ2-2; possible D gene TRBD2, 6 bases. Trimming left V 3 bases short and J 0 bases short, with 14 bases between. Germline lookup yields CDR1 SNHLY and CDR2 FYNNEI. The CDR3 sequence is 17 residues long.

The CDR3 DNA reads as TGTGCCAGCACCGCGGGGGGGTCCACAGATACGCAGTATTTT. This encodes CASTAGGSTDTQYF. The chain has TRBV6-4 and TRBJ2-3; 9 bases map to TRBD2. V gave up 7 bases and J gave up 2 bases; unmatched junction bases: 4. This CDR3 has 14 residues. Germline assignment: CDR1 MRHNA and CDR2 SNTAGT.

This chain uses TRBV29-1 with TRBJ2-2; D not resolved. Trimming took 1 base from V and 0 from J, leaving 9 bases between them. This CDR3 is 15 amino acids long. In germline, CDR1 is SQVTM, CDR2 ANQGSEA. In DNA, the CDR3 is TGCAGCGTTGAAGGAACAGACCCGAACACCGGGGAGCTGTTTTTT. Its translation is CSVEGTDPNTGELFF.

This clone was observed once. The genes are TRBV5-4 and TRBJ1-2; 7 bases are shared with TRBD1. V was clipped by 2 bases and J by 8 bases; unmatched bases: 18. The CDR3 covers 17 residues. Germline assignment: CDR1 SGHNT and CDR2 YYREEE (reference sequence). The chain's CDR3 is CASSLDPATGLGRGYTF. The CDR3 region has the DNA TGTGCCAGCAGCTTAGACCCAGCGACAGGGTTAGGTAGGGGCTACACCTTC.

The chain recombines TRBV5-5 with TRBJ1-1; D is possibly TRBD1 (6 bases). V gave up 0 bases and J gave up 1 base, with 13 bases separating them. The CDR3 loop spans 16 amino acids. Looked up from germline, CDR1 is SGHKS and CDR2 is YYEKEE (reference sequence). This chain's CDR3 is CASSLGPLGANTEAFF. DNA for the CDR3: TGTGCCAGCAGCTTGGGACCCCTGGGGGCGAACACTGAAGCTTTCTTT.

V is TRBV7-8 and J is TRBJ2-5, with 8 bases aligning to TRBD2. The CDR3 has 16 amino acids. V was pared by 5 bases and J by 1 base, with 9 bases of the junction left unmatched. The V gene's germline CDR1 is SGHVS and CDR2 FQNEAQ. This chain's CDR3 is CASSLRISGGQETQYF. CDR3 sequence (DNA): TGTGCCAGCAGCCTTCGGATAAGCGGGGGCCAAGAGACCCAGTACTTC.

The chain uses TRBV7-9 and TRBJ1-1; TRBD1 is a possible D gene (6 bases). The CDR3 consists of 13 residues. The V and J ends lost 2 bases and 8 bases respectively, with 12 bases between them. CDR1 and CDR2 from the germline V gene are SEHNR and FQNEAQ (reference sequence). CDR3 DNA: TGTGCCAGCAGCTTACCTCGGGGGGGCGAAGCTTTCTTT. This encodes CASSLPRGGEAFF.